Below are 15 T cell receptor beta chains sequenced from a single sample in a study of spatial heterogeneity in lung cancer. The time point denotes: blood at routine non-recurrence follow-up after resection. TCRdb itself ran the 5' RACE reads through MiXCR, one entry per CDR3 protein. The sample contains over 15,000 distinct CDR3 sequences, roughly 6.5% of which appear only once. The sample in question was PBMCs, obtained at follow-up. These receptors all come from a male donor with early-stage non-small cell lung cancer.

This clonotype showed up just a few times. J is TRBJ2-5 and V is TRBV18; 11 bases align to TRBD2. The germline V gene has CDR1 KGHSH and CDR2 LQKENI. The CDR3 runs 19 residues. J gave up 2 bases and V 2 bases, and 13 bases lay outside the gene matches. The CDR3 DNA sequence: TGTGCCAGCTCACCATTGAGTTTAGCGGGAGGGCCCCGACAAGAGACCCAGTACTTC. This encodes CASSPLSLAGGPRQETQYF.

Relative to its sample, this clonotype is medium-sized. The V call is TRBV4-3, the J call TRBJ2-1; TRBD1 agrees at 8 bases. Germline CDR1 reads LGHNA; CDR2 reads YSLEER. V trimming: 2 bases; J trimming: 8 bases; junction bases outside the gene matches: 8. The CDR3 is made up of 15 amino acids. The CDR3 nucleotides are TGCGCCAGCAGCCAACGGGCCAGGGGGCAGGATGAGCAGTTCTTC. It yields the protein CASSQRARGQDEQFF.

In its sample, this clonotype was seen many times. The J gene is TRBJ2-7, the V gene TRBV4-3; D remains ambiguous. Deletions cut 3 bases from V and 6 bases from J, with 9 bases between. The germline gives CDR1 LGHNA, CDR2 YSLEER. The CDR3 sequence is 12 residues long. CDR3 nucleotides: TGCGCCAGCAGCCAGGCACCCGGCGAGCAGTACTTC. Its protein product is CASSQAPGEQYF.

Many counts were recorded for this clonotype. The chain carries TRBV18 and TRBJ2-1, with 9 bases identical to TRBD2. The J segment lost 8 bases and the V segment lost 6 bases, leaving 17 bases of the junction unmatched. The CDR3 has 17 amino acids. CDR1 is KGHSH, CDR2 LQKENI, per germline. CDR3 DNA sequence: TGTGCCAGCTCCCCCCAGCGGGAGGTCCGTTCGATCGATGAGCAGTTCTTC. Translating it yields CASSPQREVRSIDEQFF.

This clonotype was counted many times. The CDR3 sequence is CSAREDRDGSNQPQHF. The CDR3 DNA sequence: TGCAGTGCTAGGGAGGACAGGGACGGGAGCAATCAGCCCCAGCATTTT. This chain joins TRBV20-1 and TRBJ1-5; 8 bases fit TRBD1. There are 16 residues in the CDR3. Germline lookup yields CDR1 DFQATT and CDR2 SNEGSKA (reference sequence). Trimming at V came to 3 bases and at J to 1 base, leaving 8 bases not matched to a gene.

The chain combines TRBV27 with TRBJ2-1; 12 nucleotides line up with TRBD2. The junction had 2 bases not matched to a gene; V was cut back by 4 bases and J by 4 bases. Germline CDR1 MNHEY, CDR2 SMNVEV (reference sequence). The CDR3 length is 15 residues. This chain's CDR3 is CASSSLAGGYNEQFF. Here the CDR3 DNA reads TGTGCCAGCAGTTCACTAGCGGGAGGATACAATGAGCAGTTCTTC.

The V call is TRBV10-2, the J call TRBJ2-2, with a possible D match to TRBD2 (5 bases). This CDR3 has 14 amino acids. The V end was cut by 6 bases, the J end by 5 bases, with 13 bases between. Per the germline V gene, CDR1 is WSHSY and CDR2 is SAAADI. CDR3 amino acids: CASRLRERTGELFF. The DNA of the CDR3 is TGCGCCAGCAGACTGAGGGAGCGGACCGGGGAGCTGTTTTTT.

This clonotype has only a few counts. The V call is TRBV7-2, the J call TRBJ1-2, with TRBD1 matching 10 bases. V was pared by 4 bases and J by 5 bases, with 1 base of the junction left unmatched. The V gene's germline CDR1 is SGHTA and CDR2 FQGNSA. This CDR3 comprises 13 residues. The CDR3 coding sequence is TGTGCCAGCAGCTCGGACAGGGGGTATGGCTACACCTTC. Encoded protein: CASSSDRGYGYTF.

This clonotype was counted at least ten times. The chain employs TRBV18 and TRBJ2-7, with D tentatively TRBD2 (6 bases). The CDR3 sequence is 15 residues long. Germline lookup yields CDR1 KGHSH and CDR2 LQKENI. V was trimmed by 4 bases and J by 6 bases, leaving 19 bases between them. The CDR3, as DNA: TGTGCCAGCTCACAACGCGGCGGGAACGCTGGCGAGCAGTACTTC. Translated, it gives CASSQRGGNAGEQYF. The variable domain in full, with the rest retrieved from reference TRBV18 and TRBJ2-7, is NAGVMQNPRHLVRRRGQEARLRCSPMKGHSHVYWYRQLPEEGLKFMVYLQKENIIDESGMPKERFSAEFPKEGPSILRIQQVVRGDSAAYFCASSQRGGNAGEQYFGPGTRLTVT.

This clonotype occurred many times. The V gene is TRBV21-1, the J gene TRBJ2-4. TRBV21-1 is tagged as a pseudogene. The CDR3 extends over 19 amino acids. CDR3 amino acids: CASSSRTAETFIAKNIQYF. CDR3 nucleotides: TGTGCCAGCAGCAGCAGAACGGCGGAGACCTTTATAGCCAAAAACATTCAGTACTTC.

Ten or more counts support this clonotype. The chain couples TRBV10-1 to TRBJ2-7; TRBD2 might be the D (5 bases). The CDR3 covers 16 residues. V lost 9 bases to trimming and J lost 3 bases, with 24 bases between them. Germline V gives CDR1 WNHNN, CDR2 SYGVQD (reference sequence). The chain's CDR3 is CARITSRLSFYYEQYF. The CDR3 DNA is TGCGCCAGGATAACGTCGCGACTATCCTTCTACTACGAGCAGTACTTC.

In DNA form, the CDR3 reads TGTGCCAGCAGCGTCCTCCTCTATGACAGGGACCTCACCGGGGAGCTGTTTTTT. Encoded protein: CASSVLLYDRDLTGELFF. The rearrangement joins TRBV9 to TRBJ2-2, with 7 nucleotides matching TRBD1. Trimming cost V 2 bases and J 4 bases; bases outside gene matches: 14. Per germline, CDR1 SGDLS and CDR2 YYNGEE. The CDR3 loop spans 18 amino acids.

This clonotype was observed at least ten times. The chain is built from TRBV18 and TRBJ2-1, with D perhaps matching TRBD2 (5 bases). Trimming stripped 5 bases from V and 8 bases from J, with 10 bases between. CDR1 is KGHSH, CDR2 LQKENI, per germline. The CDR3 length is 12 residues. CDR3: CASSFRGHEQFF. DNA for the CDR3: TGTGCCAGCTCATTCCGGGGTCATGAGCAGTTCTTC.

V gene TRBV20-1 combines with J gene TRBJ1-3, with D perhaps matching TRBD1 (6 bases). V was cut by 2 bases and J by 0 bases, with 14 bases left in between. The length of the CDR3 is 16 residues. The V gene's germline CDR1 is DFQATT and CDR2 SNEGSKA (reference sequence). For the CDR3, the DNA is TGCAGTGCTAGATCACAGGGATCATACTCTGGAAACACCATATATTTT. Translation gives CSARSQGSYSGNTIYF.

This clonotype was counted ten times or more. This chain links TRBV27 with TRBJ1-1; maybe TRBD1 (5 bases). Deletions cut 6 bases from V and 0 bases from J, with 11 bases between. From germline, CDR1 is MNHEY and CDR2 SMNVEV (reference sequence). The CDR3 is 14 amino acids. This CDR3 is CASSKTGLNTEAFF. The CDR3 bases are TGTGCCAGCAGCAAAACAGGCCTGAACACTGAAGCTTTCTTT.